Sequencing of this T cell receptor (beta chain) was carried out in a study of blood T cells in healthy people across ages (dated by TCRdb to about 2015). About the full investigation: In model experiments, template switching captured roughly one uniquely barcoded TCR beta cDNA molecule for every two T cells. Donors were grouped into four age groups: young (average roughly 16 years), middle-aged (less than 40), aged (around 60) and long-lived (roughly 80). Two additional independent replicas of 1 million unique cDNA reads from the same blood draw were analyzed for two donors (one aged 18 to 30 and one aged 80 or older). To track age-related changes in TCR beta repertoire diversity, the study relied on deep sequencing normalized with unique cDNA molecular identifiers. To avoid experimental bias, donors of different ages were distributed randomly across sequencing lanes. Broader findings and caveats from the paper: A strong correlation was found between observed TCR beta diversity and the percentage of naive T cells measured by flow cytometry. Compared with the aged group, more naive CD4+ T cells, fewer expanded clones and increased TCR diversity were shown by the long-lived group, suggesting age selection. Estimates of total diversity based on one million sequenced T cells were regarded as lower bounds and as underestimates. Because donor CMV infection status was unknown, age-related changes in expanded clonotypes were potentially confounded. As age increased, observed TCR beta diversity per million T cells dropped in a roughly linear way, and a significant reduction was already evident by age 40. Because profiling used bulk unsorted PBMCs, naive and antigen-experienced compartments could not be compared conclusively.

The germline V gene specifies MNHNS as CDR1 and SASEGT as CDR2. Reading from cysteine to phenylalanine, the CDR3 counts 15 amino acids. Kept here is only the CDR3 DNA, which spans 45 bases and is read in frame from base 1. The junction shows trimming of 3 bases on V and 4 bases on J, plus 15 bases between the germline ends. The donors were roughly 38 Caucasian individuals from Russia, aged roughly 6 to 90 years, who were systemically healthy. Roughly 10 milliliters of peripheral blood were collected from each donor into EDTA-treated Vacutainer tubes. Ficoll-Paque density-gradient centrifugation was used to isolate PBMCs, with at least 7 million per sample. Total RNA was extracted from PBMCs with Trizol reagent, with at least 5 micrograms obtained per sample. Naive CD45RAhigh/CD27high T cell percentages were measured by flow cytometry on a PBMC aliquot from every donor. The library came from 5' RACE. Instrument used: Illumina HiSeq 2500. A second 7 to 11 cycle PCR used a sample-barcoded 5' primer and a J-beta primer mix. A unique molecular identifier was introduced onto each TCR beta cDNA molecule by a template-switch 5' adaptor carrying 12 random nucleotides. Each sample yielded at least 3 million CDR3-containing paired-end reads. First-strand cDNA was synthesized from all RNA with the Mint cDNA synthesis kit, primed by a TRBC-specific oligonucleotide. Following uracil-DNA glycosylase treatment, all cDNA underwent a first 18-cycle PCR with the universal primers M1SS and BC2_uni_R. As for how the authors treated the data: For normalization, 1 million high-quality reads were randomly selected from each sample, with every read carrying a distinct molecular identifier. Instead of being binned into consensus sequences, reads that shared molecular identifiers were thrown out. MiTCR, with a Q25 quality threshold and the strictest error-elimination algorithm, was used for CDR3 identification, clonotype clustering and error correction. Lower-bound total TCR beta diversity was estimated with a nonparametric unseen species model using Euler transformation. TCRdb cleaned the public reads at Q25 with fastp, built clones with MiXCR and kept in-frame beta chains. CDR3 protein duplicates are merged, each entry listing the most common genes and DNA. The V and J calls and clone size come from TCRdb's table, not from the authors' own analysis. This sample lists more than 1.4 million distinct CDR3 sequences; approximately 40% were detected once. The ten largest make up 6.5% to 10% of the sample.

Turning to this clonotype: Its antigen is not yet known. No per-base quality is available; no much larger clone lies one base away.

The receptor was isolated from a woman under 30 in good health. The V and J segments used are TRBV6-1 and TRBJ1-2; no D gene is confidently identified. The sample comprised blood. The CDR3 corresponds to CASSDKSGLGYGYTF. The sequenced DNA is TGTGCCAGCAGTGATAAATCTGGATTAGGCTATGGCTACACCTTC.